This TCR beta chain was retrieved from a study of T-cell reconstitution after alpha-beta-depleted transplantation in children. Study-level results: Elevated TCRbeta diversity at day 60 was traced, in some patients, to surviving recipient T cells and thymic progenitors. Diversity and T-cell counts at one year after transplant derived mostly from new T cells. Reported findings indicate that, about two months after transplant, alpha-beta T cells came from several hundred expanded clones, which were derived from non-depleted graft cells.

CDR1 DFQATT and CDR2 SNEGSKA come from the germline V gene (reference sequence). Trimming cost V 6 bases and J 2 bases; bases outside gene matches: 11. The CDR3 sequence is 15 residues long. Many counts were recorded for this clonotype. What it binds is unknown. Molecular barcoding with unique molecular identifiers was used for the TCRbeta library. Each CDR3 protein gets one entry after TCRdb re-called the PCR reads with MiXCR. The sample gives fewer than 250,000 distinct CDR3 sequences, 8.2% of which show up once; 6.3% is in the top ten. The V gene is TRBV20-1, the J gene TRBJ1-2; TRBD1 matches 8 bases. Source: PBMCs, mostly from graft donor cells, taken 180 days after TCRalphabeta/CD19-depleted stem cell transplant. The clonotype was recovered from a male patient younger than 18 who had a stem cell transplant for acute lymphoblastic leukemia, so the T cells may come from the graft donor. In DNA form, the CDR3 reads TGCAGTGCCACCGGGGCAGGGGGCACAAACTATGGCTACACCTTC. Amino acids: CSATGAGGTNYGYTF.